This section outlines one T cell receptor beta chain sequence together with its context. This record belongs to a study of blood T cell repertoires in COVID-19. With 5 bases clipped from V and 9 bases from J, the junction kept 7 bases outside the gene matches. There are 13 residues in the CDR3. Only in-frame clones appear in the TCRdb table, and some are missing; sequencing was by immunoSEQ multiplex PCR. This table has about 60,000 clones, 88% appearing once. The rearrangement joins TRBV12-3 or TRBV12-4 to TRBJ2-4; 7 bases line up with TRBD1. Sequencing input: peripheral blood. This clonotype originated in a man over 45 with active COVID-19. The CDR3 DNA sequence: TGTGCCAGCAGTATTAGCAGGGGGACCATTCAGTACTTC. This codes for CASSISRGTIQYF.